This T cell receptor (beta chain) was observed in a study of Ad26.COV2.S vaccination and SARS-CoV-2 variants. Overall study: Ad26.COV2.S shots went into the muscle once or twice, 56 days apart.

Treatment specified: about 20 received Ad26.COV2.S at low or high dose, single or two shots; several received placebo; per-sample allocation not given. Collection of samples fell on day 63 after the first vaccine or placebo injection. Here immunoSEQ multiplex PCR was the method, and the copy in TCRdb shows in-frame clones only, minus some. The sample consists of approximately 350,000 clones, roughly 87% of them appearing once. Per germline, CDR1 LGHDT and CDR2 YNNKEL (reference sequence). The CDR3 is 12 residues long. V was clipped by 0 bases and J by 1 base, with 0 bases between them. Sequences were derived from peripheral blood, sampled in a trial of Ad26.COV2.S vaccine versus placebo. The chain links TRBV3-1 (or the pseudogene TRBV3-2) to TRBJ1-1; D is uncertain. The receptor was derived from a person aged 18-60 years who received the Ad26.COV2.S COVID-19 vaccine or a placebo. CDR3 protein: CASSQENTEAFF. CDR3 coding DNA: TGTGCCAGCAGCCAAGAGAACACTGAAGCTTTCTTT.